This T cell receptor beta chain was observed in a study of OX40 agonist ivuxolimab in advanced cancers. The sample holds a few counts of this clone. Germline V gives CDR1 SGHTA, CDR2 FQGNSA. The CDR3 extends over 16 amino acids. Trimming at V came to 5 bases and at J to 5 bases, leaving 6 bases not matched to a gene. Method: immunoSEQ multiplex PCR; TCRdb's copy keeps in-frame clones and lacks some. The table shows fewer than 70,000 clones, with about 89% occurring only once. The TCR was taken from an adult with an advanced solid tumor such as melanoma, head and neck, liver or kidney cancer. This chain connects TRBV7-2 to TRBJ2-5; 15 bases map to TRBD2. Sequencing was performed on CD4+ or CD8+ T cells sorted from blood, taken in a trial of the OX40 agonist ivuxolimab. CDR3: CASSSLGLAGGETQYF. In DNA, the CDR3 is TGTGCCAGCAGCAGCCTCGGACTAGCGGGGGGGGAGACCCAGTACTTC.